This TCR beta chain was sequenced for a study of cytomegalovirus exposure and HLA in healthy donors. Concerning this clone: An end of the junction does not agree with germline; a read error may underlie this.

PCR employed 60 Vbeta and 13 Jbeta primers. TCRdb keeps only in-frame clones here, not all; method: immunoSEQ multiplex PCR. This repertoire shows approximately 180,000 clones, just over 75% found once; its top ten account for 1.4%. Germline-derived CDR1 and CDR2 are WSHSY and SAAADI. This CDR3 has 17 residues. The TCR comes from a woman aged 25 to 45 in good health and CMV-seropositive. The sample comprised PBMCs. V and J are TRBV10-2 and TRBJ2-2; perhaps TRBD2 as D (5 bases). CDR3 region: CASTLLDGGLYTGELFF. The CDR3 nucleotides read TGCGCCAGCACCCTTCTGGACGGCGGGCTTTACACCGGGGAGTTGTTTTTT.